This T cell receptor beta chain came from a study of regulatory T cells in long-lasting Graves disease. Construction of the TCR beta libraries employed iRepertoire HTBI primers in conjunction with Arm-PCR of CDR3 regions. TCRdb itself ran the multiplex PCR reads through MiXCR, one entry per CDR3 protein. Among 680,000 or so distinct CDR3 sequences listed, 16% were seen once. Study-level points and caveats: Patients with persistent disease showed a bias toward TRBV28, TRBJ1-2 and TRBJ2-5. Persistent cases of Graves' showed reduced TCR diversity relative to newly diagnosed patients.

This clonotype was counted a single time. The antigen is undetermined. One base away lies a much larger clone, so this may be a sequencing read error. It is likely a read error, because the conserved phenylalanine at the end of the CDR3 is missing. The time point: newly diagnosed GD, antithyroid drugs for less than 3 months. PBMC-derived RNA was used for the TCR library. Graves' disease diagnosis was established per American Thyroid Association guidelines. Germline CDR1 and CDR2: MNHNS and SASEGT. The CDR3 is made up of 15 amino acids. The data also belong to a second study, concerning T cells in Graves' hyperthyroidism and ophthalmopathy.

This chain uses TRBV6-1 with TRBJ1-1; maybe TRBD1 (5 bases). This clonotype was obtained from a woman aged 25-40 years with Graves disease. The specimen comprised peripheral blood mononuclear cells (PBMCs), sampled at new diagnosis, from a patient treated with antithyroid drugs. This CDR3 reads CASREGVRPSTEAFS. The CDR3 DNA sequence: TGTGCCAGCAGAGAAGGGGTCCGTCCGAGCACTGAAGCTTTCTCT.